A single sample gave rise to the 30 T cell receptor beta chains below, sequenced in a study of blood T cell repertoires in COVID-19. Using immunoSEQ multiplex PCR, the repertoire was profiled, and TCRdb retains in-frame clones only, with some absent. This repertoire shows approximately 170,000 clones, approximately 87% found once; its top ten account for approximately 4%. Sequenced: peripheral blood. These receptors originate from an older woman with acute or convalescent COVID-19.

The V call is TRBV5-4, the J call TRBJ1-1; 8 bases map to TRBD1. The V and J ends lost 1 base and 1 base, in that order; junction bases with no gene match: 3. The CDR3 runs to 15 residues. Germline CDR1 and CDR2: SGHNT and YYREEE (reference sequence). The CDR3 DNA sequence: TGTGCCAGCAGCTTGATGGGGACAGGGAACACTGAAGCTTTCTTT. It translates to CASSLMGTGNTEAFF.

The chain carries TRBV6-2 or TRBV6-3 and TRBJ1-2; tentative D call: TRBD1 (6 bases). This CDR3 is built from 12 residues. Germline-derived CDR1 and CDR2 are MNHEY and SVGEGT. V lost 5 bases and J 8 bases, leaving 12 bases between the germline ends. The CDR3 sequence is CASSSTGSGYTF. The CDR3 nucleotides are TGTGCCAGCAGTAGTACAGGGTCCGGCTACACCTTC.

The rearrangement uses TRBV27 and TRBJ1-4; 8 positions match TRBD1. With V trimmed by 6 bases and J by 3 bases, 3 bases remained unmatched. The CDR3 runs 14 residues. CDR1 MNHEY and CDR2 SMNVEV come from the germline V gene (reference sequence). CDR3 sequence reads: CASSRTGSNEKLFF. Here the CDR3 DNA reads TGTGCCAGCAGCCGGACAGGGTCTAATGAAAAACTGTTTTTT.

The chain uses TRBV30 and TRBJ2-5; D is perhaps TRBD1 (6 bases). The V gene lost 0 bases and the J gene lost 3 bases, with 14 bases spanning the gap. The germline CDR1 and CDR2 sequences are GTSNPN and SVGIG (reference sequence). This CDR3 has 15 amino acids. In nucleotides, the CDR3 is TGTGCCTGGAGTGTCTCAGGGGCGTGGAAAGAGACCCAGTACTTC. It specifies CAWSVSGAWKETQYF. Full variable domain (rest looked up from reference TRBV30 and TRBJ2-5): SQTIHQWPATLVQPVGSPLSLECTVEGTSNPNLYWYRQAAGRGLQLLFYSVGIGQISSEVPQNLSASRPQDRQFILSSKKLLLSDSGFYLCAWSVSGAWKETQYFGPGTRLLVL.

The chain uses TRBV19 and TRBJ1-2; D perhaps matches TRBD1 (6 bases). The CDR3 contains 14 residues. Trimming pared 8 bases from V and 5 bases from J, leaving 18 bases between. Per germline, CDR1 LNHDA and CDR2 SQIVND (reference sequence). The CDR3 loop reads CASGGQRLLYGYTF. The DNA of the CDR3 is TGTGCCAGTGGCGGACAGAGGCTTCTTTATGGCTACACCTTC.

The chain carries TRBV5-1 and TRBJ1-2; 9 nucleotides align to TRBD1. V trimming: 3 bases; J trimming: 2 bases; junction bases outside the gene matches: 2. Germline assignment: CDR1 SGHRS and CDR2 YFSETQ. The length of the CDR3 is 14 residues. CDR3 region: CASSSTGGNYGYTF. The CDR3 DNA reads TGCGCCAGCAGCTCTACAGGGGGCAACTATGGCTACACCTTC.

The rearrangement joins TRBV28 to TRBJ2-3, with TRBD2 as a possible D gene (6 bases). The CDR3 consists of 12 residues. CDR1 and CDR2 (germline): MDHEN, SYDVKM. V was cut by 7 bases and J by 7 bases, with 12 bases left in between. This CDR3 is CASTTRGNTQYF. The CDR3, as DNA: TGTGCCAGCACCACCCGGGGGAATACGCAGTATTTT. Variable domain in full (rest from reference TRBV28 and TRBJ2-3): DVKVTQSSRYLVKRTGEKVFLECVQDMDHENMFWYRQDPGLGLRLIYFSYDVKMKEKGDIPEGYSVSREKKERFSLILESASTNQTSMYLCASTTRGNTQYFGPGTRLTVL.

This clone has more than one count but fewer than ten. V and J are TRBV10-3 and TRBJ2-2; a weak D match, TRBD1 (6 bases). This CDR3 has 14 residues. Germline CDR1 reads ENHRY; CDR2 reads SYGVKD. The ends were cut back, 10 bases at V and 1 base at J, with 13 bases in the middle. Here the CDR3 DNA reads TGTGCCACAAACAGGGAATTGAACACCGGGGAGCTGTTTTTT. It specifies CATNRELNTGELFF.

A note on this clone: One end of the junction does not line up with germline, which may come from a read error. The rearrangement uses TRBV3-1 (or the pseudogene TRBV3-2) and TRBJ1-4; D perhaps matches TRBD1 (5 bases). CDR1 LGHDT and CDR2 YNNKEL come from the germline V gene (reference sequence). The CDR3 consists of 11 residues. CDR3 coding DNA: TGTGCCAGCAGCCAAGCGGGGGAAGTCGTTTTT. It is translated as CASSQAGEVVF.

CDR3 in DNA: TGTGCCAGCTCACCACCTAGCCTCGAGACCCAGTACTTC. Protein: CASSPPSLETQYF. The V gene is TRBV18, the J gene TRBJ2-5; D is ambiguous. Trimming stripped 0 bases from V and 5 bases from J, with 7 bases between. The CDR3 consists of 13 residues. Looked up from germline, CDR1 is KGHSH and CDR2 is LQKENI. The variable domain in full, completed from reference TRBV18 and TRBJ2-5, reads NAGVMQNPRHLVRRRGQEARLRCSPMKGHSHVYWYRQLPEEGLKFMVYLQKENIIDESGMPKERFSAEFPKEGPSILRIQQVVRGDSAAYFCASSPPSLETQYFGPGTRLLVL.

V gene TRBV18 combines with J gene TRBJ2-2, with a weak D call TRBD2 (5 bases). Looked up from germline, CDR1 is KGHSH and CDR2 is LQKENI. Trimming took off 1 base at V and 4 bases at J, with 16 bases between the two ends. This CDR3 spans 17 amino acids. CDR3 in DNA: TGTGCCAGCTCACCACGTATAGCCCGGGCGGGCACCGGGGAGCTGTTTTTT. Protein product: CASSPRIARAGTGELFF.

A few counts support this clone. The chain links TRBV18 to TRBJ1-2; 9 bases fit TRBD1. With 0 bases clipped from V and 2 bases from J, the junction kept 1 base outside the gene matches. This CDR3 has 15 residues. Looked up from germline, CDR1 is KGHSH and CDR2 is LQKENI. Here the CDR3 reads CASSPPTGGNYGYTF. Written as DNA, the CDR3 is TGTGCCAGCTCACCACCGACAGGGGGGAACTATGGCTACACCTTC.

This clone has just a few counts. The chain recombines TRBV6-5 with TRBJ1-1; D perhaps matches TRBD1 (5 bases). Germline CDR1 reads MNHEY; CDR2 reads SVGAGI. V lost 4 bases to trimming and J lost 4 bases, with 16 bases between them. The CDR3 consists of 15 residues. CDR3 nucleotide sequence: TGTGCCAGCAGTTTGGACCCCAGGGTTGGCACTGAAGCTTTCTTT. Translated, it gives CASSLDPRVGTEAFF.

CDR3 nucleotides: TGTGCCAGCAGCTTCCCAAACAGGGCGTTTGGTGGCTACACCTTC. Its translation: CASSFPNRAFGGYTF. The chain recombines TRBV7-8 with TRBJ1-2; a weak D match, TRBD1 (6 bases). The CDR3 extends over 15 amino acids. Trimming pared 3 bases from V and 7 bases from J, leaving 18 bases between. Germline lookup yields CDR1 SGHVS and CDR2 FQNEAQ.

This chain links TRBV6-6 with TRBJ2-7; D remains ambiguous. Trimming cost V 7 bases and J 6 bases, with 7 bases left between them. The CDR3 extends over 10 amino acids. Germline CDR1 and CDR2: MNHNY and SVGAGI (reference sequence). The CDR3 is CASNSPEQYF. The CDR3 bases are TGTGCCAGCAACTCCCCCGAGCAGTACTTC.

The chain links TRBV7-9 to TRBJ2-2; 7 bases fit TRBD2. The CDR3 covers 13 residues. CDR1 is SEHNR and CDR2 is FQNEAQ in the germline V gene (reference sequence). The CDR3 here is CAAGGSVTGELFF. As DNA, the CDR3 is TGTGCGGCGGGCGGGAGTGTTACCGGGGAGCTGTTTTTT.

This rearrangement joins TRBV6-2 or TRBV6-3 to TRBJ2-5; no definite D call. Trimming took off 6 bases at V and 7 bases at J, with 12 bases between the two ends. Germline V lookup: CDR1 MNHEY, CDR2 SVGEGT. The CDR3 totals 12 residues. This CDR3 is CASSPGPGTQYF. The CDR3 DNA sequence: TGTGCCAGCAGCCCCGGTCCGGGGACCCAGTACTTC.

V is TRBV6-5 and J is TRBJ2-7; TRBD1 matches at 9 bases. The V gene end was trimmed by 6 bases and the J gene end by 1 base; junction bases not matched to a gene: 7. Germline assignment: CDR1 MNHEY and CDR2 SVGAGI. The CDR3 sequence is 15 residues long. CDR3 residues: CASRYTGQGSYEQYF. CDR3 sequence (DNA): TGTGCCAGCAGGTATACCGGACAGGGGTCCTACGAGCAGTACTTC.

The rearrangement joins TRBV5-4 to TRBJ1-1; 9 bases line up with TRBD1. This CDR3 is built from 15 residues. Germline V gene data show CDR1 as SGHNT and CDR2 as YYREEE (reference sequence). Germline trimming cut 4 bases from V and 1 base from J; bases unmatched to any gene: 5. CDR3 residues: CASSALTGGNTEAFF. The CDR3 DNA reads TGTGCCAGCAGCGCCCTGACAGGGGGGAACACTGAAGCTTTCTTT.

The J gene is TRBJ2-6, the V gene TRBV30; no reliable D call. The CDR3 is 14 amino acids. The germline V gene encodes CDR1 GTSNPN and CDR2 SVGIG (reference sequence). V lost 5 bases and J 1 base, leaving 9 bases between the germline ends. The CDR3 coding sequence is TGTGCCTGGGATATTTCGTCTGGGGCCAACGTCCTGACTTTC. It codes for CAWDISSGANVLTF.

The rearrangement uses TRBV5-6 and TRBJ2-7; the match to TRBD1 covers 9 bases. The germline gives CDR1 SGHDT, CDR2 YYEEEE. J was trimmed by 5 bases and V by 1 base; bases with no gene match: 7. The CDR3 sequence is 15 residues long. CDR3 nucleotides: TGTGCCAGCAGCTTGTCCGGACAGGGGTCGGACGAGCAGTACTTC. Encoded protein: CASSLSGQGSDEQYF.

The rearrangement links TRBV4-2 to TRBJ2-3; 9 bases align to TRBD1. CDR3 length equals 18 residues. Germline-derived CDR1 and CDR2 are LGHNA and YNFKEQ. Trimming at V came to 0 bases and at J to 4 bases, leaving 11 bases not matched to a gene. Here the CDR3 reads CASSQDWPGQGFSDTQYF. DNA for the CDR3: TGTGCCAGCAGCCAAGATTGGCCGGGACAGGGCTTTTCAGATACGCAGTATTTT.

The rearrangement uses TRBV7-8 and TRBJ1-5; D call uncertain. Germline CDR1 SGHVS, CDR2 FQNEAQ. This CDR3 has 14 amino acids. V lost 1 base and J 6 bases, leaving 10 bases between the germline ends. CDR3 protein: CASSLESESQPQHF. DNA of the CDR3: TGTGCCAGCAGCTTAGAATCTGAGAGTCAGCCCCAGCATTTT.

The genes are TRBV7-8 and TRBJ1-4; perhaps TRBD1 as D (6 bases). V gave up 4 bases and J gave up 8 bases, with 17 bases separating them. CDR1 and CDR2 from the germline V gene are SGHVS and FQNEAQ. This CDR3 is 15 amino acids long. CDR3 DNA: TGTGCCAGCAGCTCTCTCCCAGGGGATGTGGAAAAACTGTTTTTT. This encodes CASSSLPGDVEKLFF.

This rearrangement joins TRBV10-3 to TRBJ1-1; 8 bases match TRBD1. The CDR3 consists of 20 residues. Germline assignment: CDR1 ENHRY and CDR2 SYGVKD. Trimming cost V 4 bases and J 0 bases; bases outside gene matches: 19. The CDR3 sequence is CAISASPGTGYETMNTEAFF. Here the CDR3 DNA reads TGTGCCATCAGTGCTAGTCCCGGGACAGGTTACGAGACGATGAACACTGAAGCTTTCTTT.

This chain connects TRBV28 to TRBJ1-5; D remains unclear. Germline lookup yields CDR1 MDHEN and CDR2 SYDVKM. The CDR3 is made up of 12 amino acids. Trimming stripped 6 bases from V and 2 bases from J, with 5 bases between. CDR3 DNA: TGTGCCAGCAGGGAGGGCAATCAGCCCCAGCATTTT. Amino acid sequence: CASREGNQPQHF.

V is TRBV6-6 and J is TRBJ1-1, with D possibly TRBD1 on 5 matching bases. The germline V gene has CDR1 MNHNY and CDR2 SVGAGI (reference sequence). The CDR3 is 13 amino acids. Trimming took 7 bases from V and 6 from J, leaving 15 bases between them. DNA for the CDR3: TGTGCCAGCACCCAGGGTATTCCGCCTGAAGCTTTCTTT. Translated: CASTQGIPPEAFF.

The chain has TRBV10-3 and TRBJ1-6; D is unclear. The CDR3 consists of 13 residues. From germline, CDR1 is ENHRY and CDR2 SYGVKD. Trimming removed 3 bases from V and 10 bases from J, with 10 bases in between. The chain's CDR3 is CAISDHPESPLHF. The CDR3 DNA sequence: TGTGCCATCAGTGACCACCCCGAGTCACCCCTCCACTTT.

The V call is TRBV12-3 or TRBV12-4, the J call TRBJ2-1, with 7 bases lining up with TRBD2. This CDR3 is 12 amino acids long. Losses at the gene ends were 6 bases for V and 5 bases for J; bases not matched to a gene: 1. The CDR3: CASRLADNEQFF. CDR3 DNA: TGTGCCAGCAGGCTAGCGGACAATGAGCAGTTCTTC.

The chain recombines TRBV19 with TRBJ2-7; weak D call: TRBD2 (6 bases). This CDR3 is 14 amino acids long. The germline gives CDR1 LNHDA, CDR2 SQIVND (reference sequence). The ends were cut back, 4 bases at V and 0 bases at J, with 10 bases in the middle. Here the CDR3 reads CASSKSGDSYEQYF. As DNA, the CDR3 is TGTGCCAGTAGTAAGTCGGGGGACTCCTACGAGCAGTACTTC.